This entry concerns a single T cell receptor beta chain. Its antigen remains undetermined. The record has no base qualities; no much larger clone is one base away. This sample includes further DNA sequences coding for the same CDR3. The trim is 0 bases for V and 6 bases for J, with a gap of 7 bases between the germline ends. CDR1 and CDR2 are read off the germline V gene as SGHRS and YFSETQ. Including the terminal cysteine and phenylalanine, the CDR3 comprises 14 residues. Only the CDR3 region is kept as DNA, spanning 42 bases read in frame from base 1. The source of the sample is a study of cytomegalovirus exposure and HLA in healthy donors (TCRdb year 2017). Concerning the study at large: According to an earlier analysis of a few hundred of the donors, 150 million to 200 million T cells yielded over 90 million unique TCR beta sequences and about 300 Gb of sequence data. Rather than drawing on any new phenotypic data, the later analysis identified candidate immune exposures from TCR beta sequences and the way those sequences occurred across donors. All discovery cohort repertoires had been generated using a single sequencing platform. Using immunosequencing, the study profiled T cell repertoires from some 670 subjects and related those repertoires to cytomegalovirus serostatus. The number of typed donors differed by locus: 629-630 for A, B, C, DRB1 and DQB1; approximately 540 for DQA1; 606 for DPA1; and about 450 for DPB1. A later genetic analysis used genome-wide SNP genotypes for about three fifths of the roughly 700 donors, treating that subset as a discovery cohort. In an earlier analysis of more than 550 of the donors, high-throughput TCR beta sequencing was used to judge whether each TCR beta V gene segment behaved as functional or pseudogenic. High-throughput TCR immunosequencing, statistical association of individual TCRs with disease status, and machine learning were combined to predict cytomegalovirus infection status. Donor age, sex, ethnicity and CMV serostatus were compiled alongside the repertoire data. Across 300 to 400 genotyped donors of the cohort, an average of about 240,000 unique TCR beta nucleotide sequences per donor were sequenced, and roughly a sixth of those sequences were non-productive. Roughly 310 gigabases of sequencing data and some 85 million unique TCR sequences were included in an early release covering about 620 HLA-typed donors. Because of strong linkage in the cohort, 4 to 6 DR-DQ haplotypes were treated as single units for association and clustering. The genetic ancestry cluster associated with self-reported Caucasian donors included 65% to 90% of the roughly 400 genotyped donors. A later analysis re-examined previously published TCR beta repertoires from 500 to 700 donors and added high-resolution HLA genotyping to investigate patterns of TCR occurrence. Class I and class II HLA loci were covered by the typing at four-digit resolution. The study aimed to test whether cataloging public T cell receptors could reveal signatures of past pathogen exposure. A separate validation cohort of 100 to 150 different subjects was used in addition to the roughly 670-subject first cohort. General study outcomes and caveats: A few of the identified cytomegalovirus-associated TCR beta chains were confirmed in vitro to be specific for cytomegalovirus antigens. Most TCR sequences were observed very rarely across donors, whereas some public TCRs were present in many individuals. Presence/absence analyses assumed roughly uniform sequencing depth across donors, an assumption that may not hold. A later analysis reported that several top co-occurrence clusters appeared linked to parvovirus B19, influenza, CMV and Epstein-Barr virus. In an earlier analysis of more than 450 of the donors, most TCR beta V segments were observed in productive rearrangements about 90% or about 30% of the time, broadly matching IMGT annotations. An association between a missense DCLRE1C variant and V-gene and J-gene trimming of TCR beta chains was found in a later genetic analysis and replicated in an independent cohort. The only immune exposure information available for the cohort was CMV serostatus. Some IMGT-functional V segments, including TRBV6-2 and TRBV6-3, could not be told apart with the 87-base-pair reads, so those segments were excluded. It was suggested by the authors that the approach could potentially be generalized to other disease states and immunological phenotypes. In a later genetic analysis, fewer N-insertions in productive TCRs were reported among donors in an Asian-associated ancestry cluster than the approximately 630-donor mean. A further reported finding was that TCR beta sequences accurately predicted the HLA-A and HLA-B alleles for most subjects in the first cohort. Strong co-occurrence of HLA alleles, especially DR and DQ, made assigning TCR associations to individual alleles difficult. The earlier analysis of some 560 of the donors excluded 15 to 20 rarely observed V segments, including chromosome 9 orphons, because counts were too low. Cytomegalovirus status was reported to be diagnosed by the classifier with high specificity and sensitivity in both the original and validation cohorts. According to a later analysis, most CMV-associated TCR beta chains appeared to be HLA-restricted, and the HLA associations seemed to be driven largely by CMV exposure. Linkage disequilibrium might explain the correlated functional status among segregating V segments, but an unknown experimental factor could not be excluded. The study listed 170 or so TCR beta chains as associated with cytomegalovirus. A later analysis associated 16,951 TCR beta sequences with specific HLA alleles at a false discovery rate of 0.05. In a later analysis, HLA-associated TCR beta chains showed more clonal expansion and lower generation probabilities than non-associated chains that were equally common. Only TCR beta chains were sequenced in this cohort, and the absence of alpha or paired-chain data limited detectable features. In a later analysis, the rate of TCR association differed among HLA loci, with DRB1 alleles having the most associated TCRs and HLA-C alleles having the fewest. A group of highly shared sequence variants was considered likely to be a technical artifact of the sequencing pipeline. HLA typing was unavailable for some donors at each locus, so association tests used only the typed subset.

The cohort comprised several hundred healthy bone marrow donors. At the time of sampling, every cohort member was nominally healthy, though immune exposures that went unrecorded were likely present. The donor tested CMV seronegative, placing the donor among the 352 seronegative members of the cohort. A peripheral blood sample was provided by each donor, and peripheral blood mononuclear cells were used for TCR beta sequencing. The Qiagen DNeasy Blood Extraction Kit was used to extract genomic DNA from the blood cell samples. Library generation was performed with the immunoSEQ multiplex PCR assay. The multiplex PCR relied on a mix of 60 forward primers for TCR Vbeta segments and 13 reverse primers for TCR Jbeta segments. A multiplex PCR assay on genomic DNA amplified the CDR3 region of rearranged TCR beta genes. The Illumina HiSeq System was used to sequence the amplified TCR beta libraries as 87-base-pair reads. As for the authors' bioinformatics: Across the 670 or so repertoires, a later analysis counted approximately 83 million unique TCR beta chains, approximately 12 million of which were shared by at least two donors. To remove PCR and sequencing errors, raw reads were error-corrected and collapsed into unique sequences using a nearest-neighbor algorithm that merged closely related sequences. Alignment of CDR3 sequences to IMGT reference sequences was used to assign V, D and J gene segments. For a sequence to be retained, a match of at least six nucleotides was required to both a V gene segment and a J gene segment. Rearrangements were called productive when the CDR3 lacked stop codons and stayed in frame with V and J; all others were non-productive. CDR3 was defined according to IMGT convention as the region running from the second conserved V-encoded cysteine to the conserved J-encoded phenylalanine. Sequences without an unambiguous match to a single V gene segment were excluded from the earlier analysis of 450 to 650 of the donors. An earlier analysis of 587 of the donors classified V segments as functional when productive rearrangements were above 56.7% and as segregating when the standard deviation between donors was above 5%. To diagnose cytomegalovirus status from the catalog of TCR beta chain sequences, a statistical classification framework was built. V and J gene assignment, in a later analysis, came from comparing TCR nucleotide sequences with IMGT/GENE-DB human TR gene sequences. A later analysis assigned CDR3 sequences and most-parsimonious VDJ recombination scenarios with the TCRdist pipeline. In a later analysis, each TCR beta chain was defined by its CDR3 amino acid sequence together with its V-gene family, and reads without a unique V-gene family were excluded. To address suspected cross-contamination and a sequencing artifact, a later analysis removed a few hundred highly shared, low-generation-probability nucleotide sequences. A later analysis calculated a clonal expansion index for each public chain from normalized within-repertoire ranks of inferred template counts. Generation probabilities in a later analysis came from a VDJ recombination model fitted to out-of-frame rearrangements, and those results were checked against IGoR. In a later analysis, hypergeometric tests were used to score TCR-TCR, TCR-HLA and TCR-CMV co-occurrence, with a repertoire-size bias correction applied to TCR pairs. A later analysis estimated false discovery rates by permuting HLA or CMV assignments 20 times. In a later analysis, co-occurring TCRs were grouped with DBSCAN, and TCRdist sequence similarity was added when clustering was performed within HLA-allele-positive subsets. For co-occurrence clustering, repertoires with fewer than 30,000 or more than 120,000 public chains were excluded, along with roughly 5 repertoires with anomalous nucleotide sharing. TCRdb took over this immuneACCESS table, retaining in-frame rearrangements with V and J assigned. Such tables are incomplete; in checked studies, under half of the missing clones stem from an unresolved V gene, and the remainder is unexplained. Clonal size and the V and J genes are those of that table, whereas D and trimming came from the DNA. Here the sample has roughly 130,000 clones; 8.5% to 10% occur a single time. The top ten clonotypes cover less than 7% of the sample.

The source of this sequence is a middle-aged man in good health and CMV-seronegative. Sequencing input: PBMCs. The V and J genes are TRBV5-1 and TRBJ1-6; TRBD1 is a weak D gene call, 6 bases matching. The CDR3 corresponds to CASSLGQANSPLHF. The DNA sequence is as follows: TGCGCCAGCAGCTTGGGACAGGCTAATTCACCCCTCCACTTT.